This record concerns one T cell receptor (beta chain) sequence. In replicate PCRs of sorted subsets, approximately 210 ng DNA, approximately 30,000 T cell genomes, was used. Original analysis: Without quality scores, immunoSEQ junctional reads could not be filtered like full-length reads. Profiled with immunoSEQ multiplex PCR; TCRdb holds only in-frame clones, not every one. That table gives V, J and clone size, and the DNA gave D and trimming. Of about 2.1 million clones listed, roughly 93% are singletons. CD45RO-negative cells were positively selected for CCR7, leaving out terminally differentiated effector memory CD45RA+ cells. There were only Caucasian adults among the donors, and all lived in Nashville, Tennessee. This specimen belongs to a study of shared clonotypes between healthy human individuals. At the level of the study: A couple of female and three male donors aged 18 to 49 were enrolled.

Germline loops: CDR1 LNHNV, CDR2 YYDKDF (reference sequence). This CDR3 is 16 amino acids long. The J segment lost 2 bases and the V segment lost 2 bases, leaving 8 bases of the junction unmatched. This clonotype originated in a man between 18 and 35 years old in good health. Some clones in this sample may be carry-over from other donors' samples. The V and J genes are TRBV15 and TRBJ2-5, with 7 bases matching TRBD1. The sequenced sample consisted of naive CD8+ T cells from PBMCs. Here the CDR3 DNA reads TGTGCCACCAGCAGATGGGACAGTGCCCGACAAGAGACCCAGTACTTC. Translation gives CATSRWDSARQETQYF.